This T cell receptor beta chain was sequenced for a study of CD8 T cells in Susac syndrome. Study conclusions and caveats: It was acknowledged by the study that relatively few individuals were included in its TCR sequencing and HLA analysis.

TCR beta from blood CD8+ and CD4+ T cells was sequenced. Included as multiple sclerosis controls were treatment-naive patients who had stable or active relapsing-remitting disease. Bulk CD8+ and CD4+ cells came from magnetic negative isolation; CD8+ TEMRA by FACS. Trimming cost V 0 bases and J 10 bases, with 16 bases left between them. Germline CDR1 reads MNHEY; CDR2 reads SVGAGI. CDR3 length: 15 amino acids. Reverse transcription used 0.5 to 1 ug RNA and random hexamers. Each CDR3 protein gets one entry after TCRdb re-called the immunoSEQ multiplex PCR reads with MiXCR. The sample comprises about 300,000 distinct CDR3 sequences, around 92% of which are singletons, and approximately 0.065% rests with the top ten. As to this clonotype: The antigen remains undetermined.

The sequencing input was CD4+ T cells from PBMCs. The clonotype originates from a human donor with multiple sclerosis. The chain joins TRBV6-5 to TRBJ2-4; D is perhaps TRBD1 (6 bases). CDR3 coding DNA: TGTGCCAGCAGTTACTCGCGACAGCAAGGGGGTATTCAGTACTTC. Its translation is CASSYSRQQGGIQYF.